This TCR beta chain was captured by sequencing in a study of T cells in Graves' hyperthyroidism and ophthalmopathy. TCR beta CDR3 regions were amplified from RNA transcripts. Initially, a first-round RT-PCR of the TCR CDR3 employed the HTBI primer set. TCRdb reanalysed the multiplex PCR reads using MiXCR and keeps one entry per CDR3 protein. The sample has about 380,000 distinct CDR3 sequences; roughly 12% are singletons. The CDR3 spans 16 residues. Trimming pared 4 bases from V and 0 bases from J, leaving 16 bases between. Germline assignment: CDR1 SGHAT and CDR2 FQNNGV. This clonotype was detected a few times. A much larger clonotype is one base distant, so this may be a read error. Uncontrolled infection, other autoimmune disease, pregnancy or lactation disqualified patients from enrolment. The blood sample predates any ophthalmopathy symptoms, coming from first hyperthyroidism diagnosis.

The sequenced sample consisted of blood. The sequence came from a man aged 25 to 40 with Graves' hyperthyroidism that later progressed to Graves' ophthalmopathy. The V gene is TRBV11-2, the J gene TRBJ2-7, with D possibly called TRBD1 or TRBD2 (5 bases each). In DNA, the CDR3 is TGTGCCAGCAGCTCCCCCCTCCGGGACCCCTCCTACGAGCAGTACTTC. It yields the protein CASSSPLRDPSYEQYF.